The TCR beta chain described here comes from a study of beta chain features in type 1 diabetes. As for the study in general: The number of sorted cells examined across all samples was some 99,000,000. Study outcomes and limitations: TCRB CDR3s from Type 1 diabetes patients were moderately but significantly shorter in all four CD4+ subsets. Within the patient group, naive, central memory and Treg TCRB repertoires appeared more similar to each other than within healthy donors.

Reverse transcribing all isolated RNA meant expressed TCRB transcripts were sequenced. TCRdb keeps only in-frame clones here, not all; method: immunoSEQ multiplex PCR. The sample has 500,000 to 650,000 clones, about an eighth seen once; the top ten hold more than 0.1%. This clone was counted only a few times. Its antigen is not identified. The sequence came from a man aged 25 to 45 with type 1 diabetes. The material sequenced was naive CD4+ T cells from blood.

CDR3 residues: CASSLREGNSPLHF. The CDR3 region has the DNA TGTGCCAGCAGCCTCAGGGAAGGTAATTCACCCCTCCACTTT. The J gene is TRBJ1-6, the V gene TRBV13, with a weak D call TRBD1 (5 bases). Germline lookup yields CDR1 PRHDT and CDR2 FYEKMQ (reference sequence). The V end was cut by 5 bases, the J end by 6 bases, with 11 bases between. This CDR3 contains 14 residues. Based on the CDR3 plus reference TRBV13 and TRBJ1-6, the full variable domain is AAGVIQSPRHLIKEKRETATLKCYPIPRHDTVYWYQQGPGQDPQFLISFYEKMQSDKGSIPDRFSAQQFSDYHSELNMSSLELGDSALYFCASSLREGNSPLHFGNGTRLTVT.